This T cell receptor (beta chain) was captured by sequencing in a study of blood T cell repertoires in COVID-19. Overall study context: In each case, the material was cDNA or gDNA derived from T cells, B-cell-depleted T cells, or PBMCs.

Method: immunoSEQ multiplex PCR; TCRdb's copy keeps in-frame clones and lacks some. The table shows 70,000 to 90,000 clones, with roughly three quarters occurring only once. This clone was seen only a few times. The germline V gene has CDR1 SQVTM and CDR2 ANQGSEA. J lost 5 bases, V lost 4 bases, and 5 bases had no gene match. The CDR3 runs to 14 residues. The chain links TRBV29-1 to TRBJ2-5, with 12 bases lining up with TRBD2. The origin of this receptor is a man aged 65 to 85 with acute or convalescent COVID-19. The sample taken for sequencing was peripheral blood. The CDR3 sequence: CSVASGGAWETQYF. CDR3 nucleotide sequence: TGCAGCGTTGCTAGCGGGGGGGCCTGGGAGACCCAGTACTTC.